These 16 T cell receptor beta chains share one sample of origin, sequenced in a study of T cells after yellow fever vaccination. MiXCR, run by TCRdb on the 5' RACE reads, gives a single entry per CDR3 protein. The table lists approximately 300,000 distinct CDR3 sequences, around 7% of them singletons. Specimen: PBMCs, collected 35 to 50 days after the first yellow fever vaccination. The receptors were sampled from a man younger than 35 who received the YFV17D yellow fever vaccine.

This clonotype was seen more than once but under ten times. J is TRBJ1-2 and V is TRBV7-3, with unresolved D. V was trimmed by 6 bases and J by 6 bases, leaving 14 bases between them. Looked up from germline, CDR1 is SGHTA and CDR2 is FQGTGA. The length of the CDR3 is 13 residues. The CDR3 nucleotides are TGTGCCAGCAGACTCGGTGCGGCGGATGGCTACACCTTC. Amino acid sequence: CASRLGAADGYTF.

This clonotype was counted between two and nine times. In nucleotides, the CDR3 is TGCGCCAGCAGGGATTGGTTGGGAGGCTCCTACGAGCAGTACTTC. It encodes CASRDWLGGSYEQYF. The chain combines TRBV10-2 with TRBJ2-7, with a possible D match to TRBD2 (6 bases). The length of the CDR3 is 15 residues. Trimming took off 6 bases at V and 0 bases at J, with 15 bases between the two ends. The germline CDR1 and CDR2 sequences are WSHSY and SAAADI.

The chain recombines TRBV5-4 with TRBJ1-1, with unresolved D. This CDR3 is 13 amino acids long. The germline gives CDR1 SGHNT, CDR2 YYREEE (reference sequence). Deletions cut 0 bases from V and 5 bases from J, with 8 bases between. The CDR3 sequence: CASSLAPATEAFF. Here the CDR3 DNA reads TGTGCCAGCAGCTTGGCCCCAGCGACTGAAGCTTTCTTT.

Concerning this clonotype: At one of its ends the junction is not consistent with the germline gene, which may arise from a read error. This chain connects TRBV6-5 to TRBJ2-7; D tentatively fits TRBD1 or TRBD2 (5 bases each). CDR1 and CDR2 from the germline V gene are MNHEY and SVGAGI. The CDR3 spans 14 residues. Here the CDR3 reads CAGSYRQGPYEQYF. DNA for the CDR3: TGTGCCGGCAGTTACCGGCAGGGACCCTACGAGCAGTACTTC.

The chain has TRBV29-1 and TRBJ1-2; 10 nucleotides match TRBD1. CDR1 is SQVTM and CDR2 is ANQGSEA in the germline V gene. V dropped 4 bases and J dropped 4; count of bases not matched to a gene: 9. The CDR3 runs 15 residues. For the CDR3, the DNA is TGCAGCGTTGGGGGGACAGGGGAGGATGGCTATGGCTACACCTTC. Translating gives CSVGGTGEDGYGYTF.

The CDR3 is CASRRGVKETQYF. The CDR3 coding sequence is TGTGCCAGCAGGCGAGGGGTGAAAGAGACCCAGTACTTC. V gene TRBV5-6 combines with J gene TRBJ2-5, with D perhaps TRBD1 or TRBD2 (5 bases each). Germline values: CDR1 SGHDT, CDR2 YYEEEE. Trimming shortened V by 5 bases and J by 3 bases, and 11 bases separated the two germline ends. CDR3 length equals 13 residues.

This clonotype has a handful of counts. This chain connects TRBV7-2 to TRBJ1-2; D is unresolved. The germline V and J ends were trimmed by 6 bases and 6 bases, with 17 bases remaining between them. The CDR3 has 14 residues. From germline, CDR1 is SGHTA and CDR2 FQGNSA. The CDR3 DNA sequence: TGTGCCAGCAGTTTTTCCCCGGTGAGAGATGGCTACACCTTC. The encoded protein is CASSFSPVRDGYTF. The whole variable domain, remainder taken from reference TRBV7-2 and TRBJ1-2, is GAGVSQSPSNKVTEKGKDVELRCDPISGHTALYWYRQSLGQGLEFLIYFQGNSAPDKSGLPSDRFSAERTGGSVSTLTIQRTQQEDSAVYLCASSFSPVRDGYTFGSGTRLTVV.

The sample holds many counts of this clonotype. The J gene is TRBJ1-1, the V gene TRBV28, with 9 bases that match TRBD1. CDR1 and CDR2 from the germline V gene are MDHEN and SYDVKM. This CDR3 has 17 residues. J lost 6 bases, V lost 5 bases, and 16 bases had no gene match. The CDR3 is CASSPGAGQGKSPEAFF. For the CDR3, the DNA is TGTGCCAGCAGTCCAGGGGCGGGACAGGGAAAAAGTCCTGAAGCTTTCTTT.

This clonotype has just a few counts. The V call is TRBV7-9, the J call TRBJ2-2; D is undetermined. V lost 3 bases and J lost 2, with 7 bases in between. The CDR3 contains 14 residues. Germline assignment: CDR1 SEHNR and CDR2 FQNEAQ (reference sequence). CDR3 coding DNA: TGTGCCAGCAGCTTGTCAGTTAACACCGGGGAGCTGTTTTTT. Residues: CASSLSVNTGELFF.

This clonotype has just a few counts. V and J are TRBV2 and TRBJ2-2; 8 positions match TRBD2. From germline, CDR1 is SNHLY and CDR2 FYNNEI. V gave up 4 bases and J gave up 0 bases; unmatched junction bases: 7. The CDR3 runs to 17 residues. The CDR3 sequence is CASSVEGLVANTGELFF. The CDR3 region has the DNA TGTGCCAGCAGTGTAGAGGGACTAGTAGCGAACACCGGGGAGCTGTTTTTT.

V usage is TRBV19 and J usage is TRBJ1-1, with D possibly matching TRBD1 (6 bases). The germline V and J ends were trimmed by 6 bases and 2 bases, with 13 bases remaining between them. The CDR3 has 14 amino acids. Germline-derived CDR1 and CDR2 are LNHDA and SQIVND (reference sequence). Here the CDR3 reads CASRANRDNTEAFF. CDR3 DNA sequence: TGTGCCAGTAGAGCCAACAGGGACAACACTGAAGCTTTCTTT.

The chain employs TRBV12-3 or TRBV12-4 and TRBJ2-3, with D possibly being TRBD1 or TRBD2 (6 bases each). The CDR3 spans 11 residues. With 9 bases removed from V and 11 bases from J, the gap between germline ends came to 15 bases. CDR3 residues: CARRTGALQYF. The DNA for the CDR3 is TGTGCCAGAAGGACGGGGGCCCTGCAGTATTTT.

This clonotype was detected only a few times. CDR3 bases: TGCGCCAGCAGCTTTAGGACAGGGGGATTTGAAGCTTTCTTT. It specifies CASSFRTGGFEAFF. The chain links TRBV5-1 to TRBJ1-1; TRBD1 agrees at 10 bases. The junction had 5 bases not matched to a gene; V was cut back by 2 bases and J by 7 bases. The germline gives CDR1 SGHRS, CDR2 YFSETQ. The CDR3 is 14 residues long.

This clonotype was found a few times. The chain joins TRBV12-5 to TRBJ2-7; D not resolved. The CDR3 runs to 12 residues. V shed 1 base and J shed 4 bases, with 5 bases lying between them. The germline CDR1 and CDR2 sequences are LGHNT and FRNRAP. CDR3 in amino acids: CASGLDGYEQYF. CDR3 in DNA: TGTGCTAGTGGTTTGGACGGATACGAGCAGTACTTC. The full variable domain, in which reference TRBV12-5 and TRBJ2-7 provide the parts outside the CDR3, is DARVTQTPRHKVTEMGQEVTMRCQPILGHNTVFWYRQTMMQGLELLAYFRNRAPLDDSGMPKDRFSAEMPDATLATLKIQPSEPRDSAVYFCASGLDGYEQYFGPGTRLTVT.

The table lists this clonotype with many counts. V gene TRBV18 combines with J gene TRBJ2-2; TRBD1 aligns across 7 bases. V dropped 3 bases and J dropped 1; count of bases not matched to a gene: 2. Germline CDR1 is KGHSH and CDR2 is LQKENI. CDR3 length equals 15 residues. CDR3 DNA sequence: TGTGCCAGCTCACCGGGACAGCTGAACACCGGGGAGCTGTTTTTT. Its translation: CASSPGQLNTGELFF.

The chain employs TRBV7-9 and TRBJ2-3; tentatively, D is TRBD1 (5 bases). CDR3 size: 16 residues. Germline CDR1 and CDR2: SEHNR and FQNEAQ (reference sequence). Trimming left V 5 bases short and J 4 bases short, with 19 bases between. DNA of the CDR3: TGTGCCAGCAGCCAGAGAGACAGACCAGATTCAGATACGCAGTATTTT. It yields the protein CASSQRDRPDSDTQYF.